The text below deals with one T cell receptor (beta chain). As yet, its antigen is unknown. This sample stems from a study of shared clonotypes between healthy human individuals. Study outcomes and limitations: Lower generation probabilities were found for non-shared clonotypes than for those shared by all four donors.

For sorted subsets, about 190 ng DNA per replicate equaled about 27,000 T cell genomes. Assay: immunoSEQ multiplex PCR; the TCRdb copy retains only in-frame clones and omits some. The repertoire holds some 2.1 million clones, with 85% to 95% as singletons. Trimming pared 1 base from V and 2 bases from J, leaving 4 bases between. CDR1 SGHKS and CDR2 YYEKEE come from the germline V gene (reference sequence). The CDR3 contains 12 residues. Caucasian adults residing in Nashville, Tennessee made up all the donors. This receptor was taken from a man aged 18 to 35 in good health. Sequencing used naive CD4+ T cells sorted from blood. As to subset: CD45RA+ positively selected. The chain carries TRBV5-5 and TRBJ2-7; no clear D. The CDR3 DNA reads as TGTGCCAGCAGCTTGAAAACCTACGAGCAGTACTTC. It translates to CASSLKTYEQYF. Filled out from reference TRBV5-5 and TRBJ2-7, the complete variable domain reads DAGVTQSPTHLIKTRGQQVTLRCSPISGHKSVSWYQQVLGQGPQFIFQYYEKEERGRGNFPDRFSARQFPNYSSELNVNALLLGDSALYLCASSLKTYEQYFGPGTRLTVT.